This is a list of T cell receptor beta chains from one sample in a study of response to subunit inactivated influenza vaccine. Each CDR3 protein is one row after TCRdb ran MiXCR on the RT-PCR reads. This sample has approximately 480,000 distinct CDR3 sequences, with about 10% found just once. Sequencing used PBMCs from blood, obtained more than 35 days after vaccination. The origin of the receptors is a man aged 50-59 years who received an inactivated influenza vaccine. Both conserved end residues are part of each CDR3. Fields, in order: CDR3 length, D gene, clone size, V gene, J gene, CDR3 protein, CDR3 DNA. A D gene is named only where the DNA matches it firmly. The size of a clone is reported for some rows only, either as once, few or many, or as a class for expanded clones.

>14|NA|NA|TRBV7-9|TRBJ2-7
CASSLGTEPYEQYF
TGTGCCAGCAGCTTAGGGACTGAACCCTACGAGCAGTACTTC
>17|NA|NA|TRBV7-9|TRBJ1-2
CASSLVTPVGGNYGYTF
TGTGCCAGCAGCTTAGTAACGCCGGTCGGAGGGAACTATGGCTACACCTTC
>16|TRBD1|few|TRBV18|TRBJ2-5
CASSPLTGTVKETQYF
TGTGCCAGCTCACCATTAACCGGGACAGTAAAAGAGACCCAGTACTTC
>13|NA|NA|TRBV28|TRBJ2-6
CASSHLGANVLTF
TGTGCCAGCAGTCACCTCGGGGCCAACGTCCTGACTTTC
>16|TRBD2|NA|TRBV9|TRBJ2-3
CASSVVGTSFTDTQYF
TGTGCCAGCAGCGTAGTAGGGACTAGCTTCACAGATACGCAGTATTTT
>12|NA|NA|TRBV7-9|TRBJ1-4
CASSSIGEKLFF
TGTGCCAGCAGTTCGATTGGGGAAAAACTGTTTTTT
>14|TRBD1|many|TRBV9|TRBJ2-7
CASSVGHRGYEQYF
TGTGCCAGCAGCGTAGGACACAGGGGCTACGAGCAGTACTTC
>15|TRBD2|NA|TRBV6-2/TRBV6-3|TRBJ2-1
CASSPSGLADNEQFF
TGTGCCAGCAGCCCCTCCGGACTAGCGGACAATGAGCAGTTCTTC
>16|NA|few|TRBV20-1|TRBJ2-4
CSALRTGQGAKNIQYF
TGCAGTGCCTTACGGACGGGGCAGGGCGCCAAAAACATTCAGTACTTC
>15|TRBD2|NA|TRBV6-1|TRBJ2-1
CASSRTSGGGNEQFF
TGTGCCAGCAGTCGGACTAGCGGAGGGGGCAATGAGCAGTTCTTC
>14|NA|many|TRBV5-1|TRBJ2-5
CASSLAGTGETQYF
TGCGCCAGCAGCTTGGCCGGGACGGGGGAGACCCAGTACTTC
>16|TRBD2|few|TRBV5-1|TRBJ2-2
CASSSAGTSGSGELFF
TGCGCCAGCAGCTCGGCCGGGACTAGCGGCTCCGGGGAGCTGTTTTTT
>12|NA|NA|TRBV6-6|TRBJ2-7
CASSYDSYEQYF
TGTGCCAGCAGTTACGACAGCTACGAGCAGTACTTC
>13|NA|many|TRBV5-1|TRBJ2-1
CASSLRLGGEQFF
TGCGCCAGCAGCTTGAGACTTGGTGGTGAGCAGTTCTTC
>15|NA|few|TRBV6-4|TRBJ1-2
CASSEFALANYGYTF
TGTGCCAGCAGTGAGTTTGCTCTCGCTAACTATGGCTACACCTTC
>14|NA|NA|TRBV5-1|TRBJ2-3
CASNQDRTTDTQYF
TGCGCCAGCAACCAGGACAGAACCACAGATACGCAGTATTTT